The T cell receptor (beta chain) described here comes from a study of blood T cells in healthy people across ages. Study information: About one barcoded TCR beta cDNA was captured per two T cells. General observations from the study: Getting older went along with TCR beta diversity per million T cells dropping roughly linearly.

This CDR3 spans 16 amino acids. CDR1 and CDR2 from the germline V gene are SGHRS and YFSETQ. J gave up 0 bases and V 3 bases, and 9 bases lay outside the gene matches. This clonotype was counted between two and nine times. The antigen remains unidentified. Next came a second PCR, run for about 7 to 12 cycles, which used a sample-barcoded 5' primer along with a J-beta primer mix. Each cDNA molecule was tagged by a template-switch adaptor with 12 random nucleotides. Each CDR3 protein is one row after TCRdb ran MiXCR on the 5' RACE reads. The sample has 1.5 million to 2 million distinct CDR3 sequences; roughly two fifths are singletons.

The chain has TRBV5-1 and TRBJ2-7; 7 bases agree with TRBD1. The TCR comes from a human donor in good health. Sequencing was carried out using blood. This CDR3 reads CASSSATGRSSYEQYF. In DNA form, the CDR3 reads TGCGCCAGCAGCTCCGCGACAGGGCGCAGCTCCTACGAGCAGTACTTC.